The rows below give T cell receptor beta chains drawn from one sample of a study of blood T cell repertoires in COVID-19. Data came from immunoSEQ multiplex PCR; TCRdb stores just in-frame clones and leaves some out. There are 280,000 or so clones in the sample; about 80% occur only once, and approximately 10% lies in the top ten. What was sequenced was peripheral blood. Receptors were obtained from a woman between 45 and 60 years old who had recovered from COVID-19. Each CDR3 is given with its conserved first and last residue. D genes are given only for firm matches. Rows give clone size only sometimes, using once, few, many, or a class for an expanded clone.

J,size,length,V,D,DNA,CDR3
TRBJ2-4,few,13,TRBV19,TRBD1,TGTGCCACCAAGACAGGGGGGGGGAACATTCAGTACTTC,CATKTGGGNIQYF
TRBJ1-6,many,15,TRBV2,NA,TGTGCCAGCAGTCCTACAGGGCCTAGTAATTCACCCCTCCACTTT,CASSPTGPSNSPLHF
TRBJ1-3,once,17,TRBV6-2/TRBV6-3,TRBD1,TGTGCCAGCAGTCTCGACGGGACAGGCGACTCTGGAAACACCATATATTTT,CASSLDGTGDSGNTIYF
TRBJ2-1,NA,15,TRBV29-1,TRBD2,TGCAGCGTTGACTCACTCCCGGGAGGATACAATGAGCAGTTCTTC,CSVDSLPGGYNEQFF
TRBJ2-1,NA,14,TRBV2,NA,TGTGCCAGCAGTGTTCAGGCCTCCTACAATGAGCAGTTCTTC,CASSVQASYNEQFF
TRBJ1-2,NA,14,TRBV6-5,TRBD1,TGTGCCAGCAGTCCACGGACAGGGTTGTATGGCTACACCTTC,CASSPRTGLYGYTF
TRBJ1-1,few,12,TRBV28,NA,TGTGCCAGCAGTTTGGTCGAACAGGAAGCTTTCTTT,CASSLVEQEAFF
TRBJ2-1,NA,14,TRBV6-6,NA,TGTGCCAGCAGTTACTCGAGGTCCCCTAGGGAGCAGTTCTTC,CASSYSRSPREQFF
TRBJ1-3,NA,16,TRBV27,TRBD1,TGTGCCAGCAGCCCGGGACAGGCCAGCTCTGGAAACACCATATATTTT,CASSPGQASSGNTIYF
TRBJ2-5,NA,13,TRBV30,TRBD2,TGTGCCCGGGCGGGGGGCCCCCAAGAGACCCAGTACTTC,CARAGGPQETQYF
TRBJ1-2,NA,14,TRBV7-3,TRBD1,TGTGCCAGCAGCCCGGGAACAGGGGATGAGGGCTACACCTTC,CASSPGTGDEGYTF
TRBJ1-1,NA,16,TRBV5-1,TRBD1,TGCGCCAGCAGCTTGGTTGTCAGGGGGAGAAACACTGAAGCTTTCTTT,CASSLVVRGRNTEAFF
TRBJ2-7,few,14,TRBV6-5,NA,TGTGCCGGCGCCGTGACAGATAGCTCCTACGAGCAGTACTTC,CAGAVTDSSYEQYF
TRBJ2-7,NA,15,TRBV19,TRBD2,TGTGCCAGTAGTATAGACCCAGCGGGAGCAGGGGAGCAGTACTTC,CASSIDPAGAGEQYF
TRBJ2-4,NA,13,TRBV29-1,TRBD2,TGCAGCGTTGGGGAGGGTGCACCCAGCATTCAGTACTTC,CSVGEGAPSIQYF
TRBJ1-1,NA,14,TRBV14,NA,TGTGCCAGCAGCCTCGGGGGGTTGAACACTGAAGCTTTCTTT,CASSLGGLNTEAFF
TRBJ1-4,NA,15,TRBV27,TRBD1,TGTGCCAGCAGTTACAGGGGGCAGGGGGGTGAAAAACTGTTTTTT,CASSYRGQGGEKLFF
TRBJ1-6,few,15,TRBV5-1,TRBD1,TGCGCCAGCAGCTCAGGGGGCGCGCAGAGTTCACCCCTCCACTTT,CASSSGGAQSSPLHF
TRBJ2-1,NA,15,TRBV7-2,NA,TGTGCCAGCAGTCAAAGGCAGGTCGCAGCGGGTGAGCAGTTCTTC,CASSQRQVAAGEQFF
TRBJ2-1,once,16,TRBV27,NA,TGTGCCAGCAGTTTATTTATTCGGCTAGCTCACAATGAGCAGTTCTTC,CASSLFIRLAHNEQFF
TRBJ2-2,NA,11,TRBV5-1,NA,TGCGCCAGCACAGACACCGGGGAGCTGTTTTTT,CASTDTGELFF
TRBJ2-3,NA,15,TRBV6-5,TRBD2,TGTGCCAGCAGCAAGCGGGGGGGCAGTATGGATACGCAGTATTTT,CASSKRGGSMDTQYF
TRBJ1-2,NA,15,TRBV6-1,NA,TGTGCCAGCAGTGAAGCGCAGGAACTCAACTATGGCTACACCTTC,CASSEAQELNYGYTF
TRBJ2-3,NA,18,TRBV28,TRBD2,TGTGCCAGCAGTTCCCCGACTAGCGGGGGGGCTAGCACAGATACGCAGTATTTT,CASSSPTSGGASTDTQYF
TRBJ2-5,NA,15,TRBV30,TRBD2,TGTGCCTGTCTAGGACTAGCGGGGGGCCGGGAGACCCAGTACTTC,CACLGLAGGRETQYF
TRBJ2-3,NA,19,TRBV4-1,TRBD2,TGCGCCAGCAGCCAGGCACCTAGCGGGAGGATTACTAGCACAGATACGCAGTATTTT,CASSQAPSGRITSTDTQYF
TRBJ1-4,NA,16,TRBV2,NA,TGTGCCAGCACAAAGGGGCGAAGCACAACTAATGAAAAACTGTTTTTT,CASTKGRSTTNEKLFF